One TCR beta chain is described in this entry. The sample comes from a study of blood T cell repertoires in COVID-19. The data were produced by immunoSEQ multiplex PCR, yet TCRdb's version contains in-frame clones alone and is incomplete. The sample has about 410,000 clones, 90% seen once. The CDR3 is 16 residues long. CDR1 and CDR2 from the germline V gene are KGHSH and LQKENI. V was trimmed by 3 bases and J by 0 bases, leaving 12 bases between them. The sequence was collected from a man aged 18 to 30 who had recovered from COVID-19. The chain combines TRBV18 with TRBJ2-4, with D perhaps TRBD2 (5 bases). The source material was PBMCs or T cells enriched from blood (not recorded which). The CDR3 DNA follows: TGTGCCAGCTCACCGAGCGGAGCCCTAGCCAAAAACATTCAGTACTTC. Translated: CASSPSGALAKNIQYF.